The present T cell receptor beta chain was sequenced within a study of siplizumab effects on memory and regulatory T cells. Assaying covered roughly 100,000 TCR templates per sample. Here immunoSEQ multiplex PCR was the method, and the copy in TCRdb shows in-frame clones only, minus some. Of about 72,000 clones in the sample, about 90% were seen once. What was sequenced was CD8+ T cells sorted from blood. The TCR sequence derives from a human donor in good health.

The CDR3 bases are TGTGCCAGTAGGGGACTAGCGGGGGCCCAGGAGCAGTACTTC. It is translated as CASRGLAGAQEQYF. The gene calls are TRBV19 and TRBJ2-7, with 14 nucleotides matching TRBD2. Germline trimming cut 6 bases from V and 7 bases from J; bases unmatched to any gene: 5. Germline lookup yields CDR1 LNHDA and CDR2 SQIVND (reference sequence). This CDR3 spans 14 amino acids.